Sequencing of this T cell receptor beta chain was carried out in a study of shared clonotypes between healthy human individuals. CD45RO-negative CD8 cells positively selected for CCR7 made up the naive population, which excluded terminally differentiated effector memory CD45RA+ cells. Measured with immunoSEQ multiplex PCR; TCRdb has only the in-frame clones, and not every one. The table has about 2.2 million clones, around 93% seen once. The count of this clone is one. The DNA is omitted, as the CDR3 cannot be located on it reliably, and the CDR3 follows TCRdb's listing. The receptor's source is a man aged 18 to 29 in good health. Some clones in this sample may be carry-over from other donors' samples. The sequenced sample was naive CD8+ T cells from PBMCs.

The CDR3 sequence: CASSFLEKSYEQYF. The V call is TRBV27, the J call TRBJ2-7; whether TRBD2, the table's D call, matches the DNA was not checked. The CDR3 adds up to 14 amino acids, both ends counted. CDR1 and CDR2 from the germline V gene are MNHEY and SMNVEV (reference sequence).